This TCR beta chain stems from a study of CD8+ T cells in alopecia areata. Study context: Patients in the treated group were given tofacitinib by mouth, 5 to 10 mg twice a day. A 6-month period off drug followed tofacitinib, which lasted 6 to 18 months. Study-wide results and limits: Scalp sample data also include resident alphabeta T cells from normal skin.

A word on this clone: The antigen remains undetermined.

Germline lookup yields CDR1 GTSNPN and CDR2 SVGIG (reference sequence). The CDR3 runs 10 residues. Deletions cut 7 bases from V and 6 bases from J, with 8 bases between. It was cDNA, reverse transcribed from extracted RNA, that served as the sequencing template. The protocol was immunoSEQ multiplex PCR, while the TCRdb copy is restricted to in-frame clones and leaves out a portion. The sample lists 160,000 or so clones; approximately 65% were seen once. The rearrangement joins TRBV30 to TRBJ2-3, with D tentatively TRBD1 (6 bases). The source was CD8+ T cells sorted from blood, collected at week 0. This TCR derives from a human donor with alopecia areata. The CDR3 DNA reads TGTGCCTACCAGGGGGATACGCAGTATTTT. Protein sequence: CAYQGDTQYF.